The 26 T cell receptor beta chains presented below share a single source sample, sequenced in a study of radiation and T cells in renal cell carcinoma. The assay was immunoSEQ multiplex PCR, and TCRdb's table has in-frame clones only and misses some. Found here are some 58,000 clones, around 78% of them singletons; the top ten hold roughly 7%. Regarding time point: blood 2 weeks post-SBRT. Noted treatment: 15 Gy SBRT to primary tumor, nephrectomy 4 weeks later. This specimen consisted of blood, obtained from a patient whose treatment included radiotherapy and nephrectomy. The receptors derive from a man aged 60 to 75 with renal cell carcinoma.

This chain links TRBV10-3 with TRBJ1-1; possible D gene TRBD1, 6 bases. The CDR3 has 14 amino acids. CDR1 and CDR2 from the germline V gene are ENHRY and SYGVKD. Trimming stripped 0 bases from V and 7 bases from J, with 12 bases between. CDR3 nucleotide sequence: TGTGCCATCAGTGAGTCAGGGGGGCAGAGTGAAGCTTTCTTT. Translation gives CAISESGGQSEAFF.

Of note for this clone: Other DNA sequences in this specimen translate into the identical CDR3. This sequence joins TRBV27 and TRBJ2-3; possible D gene TRBD1, 5 bases. Germline CDR1 and CDR2: MNHEY and SMNVEV (reference sequence). This CDR3 contains 14 residues. V dropped 5 bases and J dropped 0 bases, with 9 bases sitting between them. CDR3 nucleotide sequence: TGTGCCAGCAGTCGACAGACTAGCACAGATACGCAGTATTTT. It encodes CASSRQTSTDTQYF.

This clone was detected a few times. The rearrangement uses TRBV6-1 and TRBJ1-1; possibly TRBD1 for D (6 bases). The CDR3 extends over 15 amino acids. V was cut by 2 bases and J by 4 bases, with 14 bases left in between. Germline CDR1 MNHNS, CDR2 SASEGT. CDR3 residues: CASSETGRWVTEAFF. DNA of the CDR3: TGTGCCAGCAGTGAAACAGGGCGATGGGTCACTGAAGCTTTCTTT.

The table lists this clone with a few counts. This rearrangement joins TRBV19 to TRBJ1-4; D not certain. From germline, CDR1 is LNHDA and CDR2 SQIVND (reference sequence). Trimming removed 6 bases at V and 0 bases at J, with 14 bases between. The length of the CDR3 is 16 residues. CDR3 sequence reads: CASSAPWESTNEKLFF. The DNA for the CDR3 is TGTGCCAGTAGCGCCCCGTGGGAGTCAACTAATGAAAAACTGTTTTTT.

The rearrangement uses TRBV5-1 and TRBJ2-3, with 12 bases fitting TRBD2. This CDR3 spans 14 amino acids. Trimming took 7 bases from V and 6 from J; bases not matched to a gene: 6. CDR1 is SGHRS and CDR2 is YFSETQ in the germline V gene. CDR3 DNA: TGCGCCAGCGGCCTAGCGGGGGGGCCGGATACGCAGTATTTT. Translated: CASGLAGGPDTQYF.

The chain carries TRBV4-3 and TRBJ1-2; 10 bases are shared with TRBD1. The CDR3 loop spans 15 amino acids. V gave up 2 bases and J gave up 5 bases; unmatched junction bases: 5. Germline CDR1 is LGHNA and CDR2 is YSLEER. CDR3 nucleotide sequence: TGCGCCAGCAGCCAACGGGACAGGGGTGGTTATGGCTACACCTTC. It encodes CASSQRDRGGYGYTF.

This clone has a single count. The rearrangement links TRBV6-1 to TRBJ1-1; D call uncertain. The germline V gene has CDR1 MNHNS and CDR2 SASEGT. Deletions cut 8 bases from V and 5 bases from J, with 15 bases between. The CDR3 runs to 13 residues. CDR3 DNA: TGTGCCAGCCGCCCATTCCCCACAACTGAAGCTTTCTTT. It translates to CASRPFPTTEAFF.

The rearrangement uses TRBV7-3 and TRBJ2-2; D not resolved. Germline CDR1 and CDR2: SGHTA and FQGTGA. Trimming cost V 3 bases and J 4 bases, with 12 bases left between them. The CDR3 covers 15 residues. The CDR3 sequence: CASSFGFAGTGELFF. DNA of the CDR3: TGTGCCAGCAGCTTCGGGTTCGCCGGCACCGGGGAGCTGTTTTTT.

J is TRBJ1-4 and V is TRBV14; D uncertain. Germline CDR1 and CDR2: SGHDN and FVKESK. CDR3 length: 15 amino acids. V was pared by 3 bases and J by 4 bases, with 12 bases between. CDR3 residues: CASSQTPRLNEKLFF. The CDR3 nucleotides read TGTGCCAGCAGCCAGACCCCCAGGCTTAATGAAAAACTGTTTTTT.

The table lists this clone with a count of one. V gene TRBV6-6 combines with J gene TRBJ1-1; D is possibly TRBD1 (6 bases). The germline V gene encodes CDR1 MNHNY and CDR2 SVGAGI (reference sequence). The CDR3 is 11 amino acids. The V end was cut by 6 bases, the J end by 8 bases, with 10 bases between. CDR3 protein: CASRSGTEAFF. Here the CDR3 DNA reads TGTGCCAGCAGGTCCGGGACAGAAGCTTTCTTT.

The rearrangement joins TRBV2 to TRBJ2-1, with TRBD2 matching over 11 bases. Germline V gives CDR1 SNHLY, CDR2 FYNNEI. Losses at the gene ends were 6 bases for V and 7 bases for J; bases not matched to a gene: 5. This CDR3 contains 14 residues. DNA for the CDR3: TGTGCCAGCAGACCGGGACTAGCGGTTAATGAGCAGTTCTTC. This encodes CASRPGLAVNEQFF.

The V gene is TRBV5-1, the J gene TRBJ2-1; D tentatively reads TRBD1 or TRBD2 (5 bases each). This CDR3 contains 13 residues. Germline-derived CDR1 and CDR2 are SGHRS and YFSETQ. The V end was cut by 0 bases, the J end by 8 bases, with 9 bases between. The CDR3 spells CASSLEVGDEQFF. For the CDR3, the DNA is TGCGCCAGCAGCTTGGAAGTGGGGGATGAGCAGTTCTTC.

This chain uses TRBV11-2 with TRBJ1-4; no definite D call. Germline V lookup: CDR1 SGHAT, CDR2 FQNNGV. There are 17 residues in the CDR3. V was trimmed by 1 base and J by 7 bases, leaving 19 bases between them. The CDR3 DNA reads as TGTGCCAGCAGCTTAGCCCTCTCCCTCATTCGCGGTGAAAAACTGTTTTTT. Its translation is CASSLALSLIRGEKLFF. Supplemented by reference TRBV11-2 and TRBJ1-4, the full variable domain reads EAGVAQSPRYKIIEKRQSVAFWCNPISGHATLYWYQQILGQGPKLLIQFQNNGVVDDSQLPKDRFSAERLKGVDSTLKIQPAKLEDSAVYLCASSLALSLIRGEKLFFGSGTQLSVL.

This chain joins TRBV7-2 and TRBJ1-1, with a possible D match to TRBD1 (5 bases). The germline gives CDR1 SGHTA, CDR2 FQGNSA. V lost 1 base and J 6 bases, leaving 15 bases between the germline ends. This CDR3 is built from 15 residues. The CDR3 region is CASSLVLFRGAEAFF. The CDR3 nucleotides read TGTGCCAGCAGCTTAGTCTTGTTCCGGGGGGCTGAAGCTTTCTTT.

The J gene is TRBJ1-5, the V gene TRBV14; D not resolved. Trimming pared 4 bases from V and 6 bases from J, leaving 4 bases between. The length of the CDR3 is 11 residues. CDR1 is SGHDN, CDR2 FVKESK, per germline. Written as DNA, the CDR3 is TGTGCCAGCAGCCGCAGTCAGCCCCAGCATTTT. It translates to CASSRSQPQHF.

This chain connects TRBV6-5 to TRBJ2-7; TRBD1 aligns across 7 bases. Germline V gives CDR1 MNHEY, CDR2 SVGAGI. Trimming cost V 2 bases and J 0 bases; bases outside gene matches: 1. The CDR3 has 14 residues. CDR3 sequence (DNA): TGTGCCAGCAGTTACGGGGACAGCTCCTACGAGCAGTACTTC. Its translation is CASSYGDSSYEQYF.

The V gene is TRBV6-5, the J gene TRBJ2-7; 8 nucleotides line up with TRBD1. This CDR3 has 15 amino acids. The trim removed 3 bases at V and 0 bases at J, leaving 4 bases unmatched. Per the germline V gene, CDR1 is MNHEY and CDR2 is SVGAGI. CDR3 bases: TGTGCCAGCAGTTATGGGACAGGACCCTCCTACGAGCAGTACTTC. Protein: CASSYGTGPSYEQYF.

This clone showed up just once. CDR3 amino acids: CASSLALLARADTQYF. CDR3 sequence (DNA): TGCGCCAGCAGCTTGGCCTTACTAGCGAGAGCAGATACGCAGTATTTT. The chain couples TRBV5-1 to TRBJ2-3, with 7 bases lining up with TRBD2. The CDR3 spans 16 residues. Trimming took 0 bases from V and 4 from J; bases not matched to a gene: 8. Germline lookup yields CDR1 SGHRS and CDR2 YFSETQ.

V is TRBV30 and J is TRBJ1-5; 8 positions match TRBD1. Germline trimming cut 4 bases from V and 3 bases from J; bases unmatched to any gene: 8. The CDR3 totals 15 residues. Germline V gives CDR1 GTSNPN, CDR2 SVGIG (reference sequence). The DNA for the CDR3 is TGTGCCTGGAAGTCGGGGGGACAGGACAATCAGCCCCAGCATTTT. Protein: CAWKSGGQDNQPQHF.

The V call is TRBV5-4, the J call TRBJ2-3; TRBD1 agrees at 7 bases. CDR3 length: 15 residues. Germline trimming cut 5 bases from V and 3 bases from J; bases unmatched to any gene: 9. Germline CDR1 reads SGHNT; CDR2 reads YYREEE (reference sequence). CDR3 coding DNA: TGTGCCAGCAGTCCTCAAGGGGGCATGACAGATACGCAGTATTTT. Encoded protein: CASSPQGGMTDTQYF.

This clone was seen only once. V is TRBV28 and J is TRBJ2-3; TRBD2 agrees at 7 bases. CDR1 is MDHEN and CDR2 is SYDVKM in the germline V gene. The length of the CDR3 is 12 residues. J lost 14 bases, V lost 6 bases, and 11 bases had no gene match. CDR3 residues: CASRRTGTNPYF. CDR3 coding DNA: TGTGCCAGCAGACGTACCGGGACTAATCCGTATTTT.

This clone was detected only a few times. This sequence joins TRBV7-9 and TRBJ1-1; 9 nucleotides line up with TRBD1. V lost 2 bases and J lost 5; bases outside the gene matches: 3. Germline CDR1 SEHNR, CDR2 FQNEAQ (reference sequence). This CDR3 contains 14 residues. The CDR3 region is CASSLWTGETEAFF. CDR3 DNA sequence: TGTGCCAGCAGCTTATGGACAGGGGAAACTGAAGCTTTCTTT.

The V call is TRBV27, the J call TRBJ2-3, with a weak D call TRBD2 (6 bases). Trimming stripped 6 bases from V and 0 bases from J, with 10 bases between. The length of the CDR3 is 14 residues. In germline, CDR1 is MNHEY, CDR2 SMNVEV (reference sequence). The CDR3 DNA is TGTGCCAGCAGGTGGGGGGTTAGCACAGATACGCAGTATTTT. The encoded protein is CASRWGVSTDTQYF.

The CDR3 here is CASSPTVNTGELFF. The CDR3 DNA sequence: TGTGCCAGCAGTCCTACAGTGAACACCGGGGAGCTGTTTTTT. The chain links TRBV2 to TRBJ2-2; no clear D gene. In germline, CDR1 is SNHLY, CDR2 FYNNEI. The CDR3 sequence is 14 residues long. V was pared by 5 bases and J by 1 base, with 8 bases between.

The chain combines TRBV6-5 with TRBJ2-1; 10 nucleotides match TRBD2. The CDR3 is 16 residues long. The V segment lost 2 bases and the J segment 4 bases; nucleotides outside the gene matches: 5. The germline V gene has CDR1 MNHEY and CDR2 SVGAGI. Here the CDR3 reads CASSYNERGGYNEQFF. The CDR3 nucleotides read TGTGCCAGCAGTTACAACGAGCGGGGGGGATACAATGAGCAGTTCTTC.

This clone was recorded once. The chain couples TRBV7-2 to TRBJ2-5; 9 bases fit TRBD1. V gave up 5 bases and J gave up 9 bases; unmatched junction bases: 10. Germline CDR1 SGHTA, CDR2 FQGNSA. The CDR3 is 14 amino acids. The CDR3 spells CASSPRTGALPQYF. The DNA for the CDR3 is TGTGCCAGCAGCCCTCGGACAGGGGCTCTGCCCCAGTACTTC.